This entry lists 14 T cell receptor beta chains sequenced from one sample in a study of T cell changes during pregnancy in multiple sclerosis. Sequencing used immunoSEQ multiplex PCR; TCRdb keeps in-frame clones, though not all of them. The top ten clones hold roughly 1.2% of a sample with roughly 40,000 clones, 90% to 95% of them seen once. This sample comprised peripheral blood, obtained before pregnancy. The origin of the receptors is a female donor with multiple sclerosis, enrolled in a pregnancy study.

The rearrangement joins TRBV7-9 to TRBJ2-1; 7 bases agree with TRBD1. CDR1 is SEHNR, CDR2 FQNEAQ, per germline (reference sequence). The CDR3 loop spans 13 amino acids. J lost 6 bases, V lost 5 bases, and 4 bases had no gene match. The CDR3 DNA reads as TGTGCCAGCAGCAAACACAGGGGCAATGAGCAGTTCTTC. This gives the protein CASSKHRGNEQFF. Based on the CDR3 plus reference TRBV7-9 and TRBJ2-1, the full variable domain is DTGVSQNPRHKITKRGQNVTFRCDPISEHNRLYWYRQTLGQGPEFLTYFQNEAQLEKSRLLSDRFSAERPKGSFSTLEIQRTEQGDSAMYLCASSKHRGNEQFFGPGTRLTVL.

This clone showed up just once. The chain couples TRBV19 to TRBJ2-3; D perhaps matches TRBD1 (6 bases). The length of the CDR3 is 18 residues. Per germline, CDR1 LNHDA and CDR2 SQIVND (reference sequence). Trimming removed 5 bases at V and 0 bases at J, with 21 bases between. The CDR3 DNA is TGTGCCAGTAGTCCCAACTCACAGGGAAAATATAGCACAGATACGCAGTATTTT. Its translation: CASSPNSQGKYSTDTQYF.

This chain links TRBV19 with TRBJ2-7; the match to TRBD1 covers 8 bases. The V and J ends lost 5 bases and 1 base, in that order; junction bases with no gene match: 4. This CDR3 region has 14 residues. Germline CDR1 LNHDA, CDR2 SQIVND (reference sequence). The CDR3 reads CASSLGQGSYEQYF. The CDR3, as DNA: TGTGCCAGTAGTCTCGGACAGGGATCCTACGAGCAGTACTTC.

The V call is TRBV7-2, the J call TRBJ2-1; maybe TRBD2 (5 bases). The CDR3 sequence is 15 residues long. CDR1 and CDR2 (germline): SGHTA, FQGNSA. The V and J ends lost 4 bases and 0 bases respectively, with 10 bases between them. The DNA for the CDR3 is TGTGCCAGCAGCTCAATAGCGAGCTCCTACAATGAGCAGTTCTTC. Translating gives CASSSIASSYNEQFF.

With regard to this clone: Other nucleotide sequences from this sample produce the same CDR3. This chain joins TRBV10-1 and TRBJ1-1, with 8 bases matching TRBD1. The CDR3 is made up of 13 amino acids. With 6 bases clipped from V and 3 bases from J, the junction kept 3 bases outside the gene matches. CDR1 is WNHNN, CDR2 SYGVQD, per germline (reference sequence). CDR3 DNA: TGCGCCAGCAGCGACAGGGGATACACTGAAGCTTTCTTT. As protein: CASSDRGYTEAFF.

The J gene is TRBJ1-5, the V gene TRBV21-1; the DNA was not used to check the table's D call, TRBD1. TRBV21-1 is designated a pseudogene. This CDR3 has 18 amino acids. CDR3 nucleotide sequence: TGTGCCAGCAGCAAAGGGACAGAACGCCCCTCGGTCAATCAGCCCCAGCATTTT. This codes for CASSKGTERPSVNQPQHF.

The chain links TRBV2 to TRBJ2-1, with unresolved D. V lost 6 bases and J 9 bases, leaving 12 bases between the germline ends. This CDR3 contains 12 residues. From germline, CDR1 is SNHLY and CDR2 FYNNEI. For the CDR3, the DNA is TGTGCCAGCAGCCCGGAGATGGGTGAGCAGTTCTTC. Protein sequence: CASSPEMGEQFF. The whole variable domain, filled in from reference TRBV2 and TRBJ2-1, reads EPEVTQTPSHQVTQMGQEVILRCVPISNHLYFYWYRQILGQKVEFLVSFYNNEISEKSEIFDDQFSVERPDGSNFTLKIRSTKLEDSAMYFCASSPEMGEQFFGPGTRLTVL.

The gene calls are TRBV6-1 and TRBJ2-5, with 10 bases aligning to TRBD2. With 4 bases clipped from V and 5 bases from J, the junction kept 19 bases outside the gene matches. The length of the CDR3 is 19 residues. Germline V gives CDR1 MNHNS, CDR2 SASEGT. The CDR3 loop is CASSVMAASSGRAGETQYF. CDR3 bases: TGTGCCAGCAGTGTGATGGCCGCGTCGAGCGGGAGGGCCGGGGAGACCCAGTACTTC.

The rearrangement uses TRBV6-1 and TRBJ2-7; tentative D call: TRBD1 (6 bases). This CDR3 comprises 13 residues. V was cut by 5 bases and J by 2 bases, with 10 bases left in between. The germline V gene encodes CDR1 MNHNS and CDR2 SASEGT. The CDR3 nucleotides read TGTGCCAGCAGTAAGGACAGAACCTACGAGCAGTACTTC. Translated, it gives CASSKDRTYEQYF.

This rearrangement joins TRBV28 to TRBJ2-2; tentative D call: TRBD1 (5 bases). Trimming removed 9 bases from V and 6 bases from J, with 11 bases in between. This CDR3 spans 12 amino acids. CDR1 and CDR2 (germline): MDHEN, SYDVKM. The CDR3 sequence: CASRPGSGELFF. As DNA, the CDR3 is TGTGCCAGTCGCCCAGGGTCCGGGGAGCTGTTTTTT.

The genes are TRBV5-1 and TRBJ1-1; D unclear. CDR1 SGHRS and CDR2 YFSETQ come from the germline V gene. Trimming pared 4 bases from V and 0 bases from J, leaving 13 bases between. The CDR3 is made up of 15 amino acids. Here the CDR3 reads CASSLWASLNTEAFF. The CDR3 nucleotides read TGCGCCAGCAGCCTCTGGGCCTCCTTGAACACTGAAGCTTTCTTT.

The chain has TRBV5-1 and TRBJ2-7, with 7 bases identical to TRBD1. V lost 4 bases and J lost 2; bases outside the gene matches: 9. Per the germline V gene, CDR1 is SGHRS and CDR2 is YFSETQ. This CDR3 contains 15 residues. CDR3: CASSLGAGGTYEQYF. The CDR3 DNA follows: TGCGCCAGCAGCCTGGGAGCAGGGGGTACCTACGAGCAGTACTTC.

The chain uses TRBV19 and TRBJ2-2, with TRBD2 matching 8 bases. The CDR3 runs 17 residues. Germline assignment: CDR1 LNHDA and CDR2 SQIVND (reference sequence). V was pared by 6 bases and J by 6 bases, with 15 bases of the junction left unmatched. The CDR3 region is CASRKAGAGIFAGELFF. The CDR3 nucleotides are TGTGCCAGTAGGAAAGCGGGGGCAGGGATTTTCGCCGGGGAGCTGTTTTTT.

The V call is TRBV13, the J call TRBJ2-2; the D gene is possibly TRBD2 (6 bases). This CDR3 comprises 16 residues. Trimming removed 1 base at V and 3 bases at J, with 12 bases between. The germline gives CDR1 PRHDT, CDR2 FYEKMQ (reference sequence). CDR3 bases: TGTGCCAGCAGCTTAGCGGGGCTAGCGTACACCGGGGAGCTGTTTTTT. Translated: CASSLAGLAYTGELFF.